This passage covers 30 T cell receptor beta chains from one sample sequenced in a study of OX40 agonist ivuxolimab in advanced cancers. Assay: immunoSEQ multiplex PCR; the TCRdb copy retains only in-frame clones and omits some. In the table there are roughly 55,000 clones, roughly 80% of which are singletons. Material: CD4+ or CD8+ T cells sorted from blood, obtained in a trial of the OX40 agonist ivuxolimab. The receptors stem from an adult with an advanced solid tumor such as melanoma, head and neck, liver or kidney cancer.

In its sample, this clone was seen once. V gene TRBV6-1 combines with J gene TRBJ2-3; weak D call: TRBD2 (6 bases). The CDR3 is made up of 16 amino acids. V lost 1 base and J lost 1, with 12 bases in between. The V gene's germline CDR1 is MNHNS and CDR2 SASEGT. The CDR3 coding sequence is TGTGCCAGCAGTGAAGTGGGGGGTTGGGGCACAGATACGCAGTATTTT. Its translation: CASSEVGGWGTDTQYF.

The DNA of the CDR3 is TGTGCCTGGAGGGACAAACAGGGATCTGGAAACACCATATATTTT. This encodes CAWRDKQGSGNTIYF. This rearrangement joins TRBV30 to TRBJ1-3, with a tentative D call TRBD1 (6 bases). CDR3 length: 15 amino acids. V shed 3 bases and J shed 1 base, with 13 bases lying between them. Germline CDR1 is GTSNPN and CDR2 is SVGIG (reference sequence). Complete variable domain (other parts from reference TRBV30 and TRBJ1-3): SQTIHQWPATLVQPVGSPLSLECTVEGTSNPNLYWYRQAAGRGLQLLFYSVGIGQISSEVPQNLSASRPQDRQFILSSKKLLLSDSGFYLCAWRDKQGSGNTIYFGEGSWLTVV.

The V and J genes are TRBV7-2 and TRBJ2-5; 9 bases map to TRBD2. This CDR3 is built from 17 residues. The V gene's germline CDR1 is SGHTA and CDR2 FQGNSA. J lost 5 bases, V lost 4 bases, and 14 bases had no gene match. The CDR3: CASSWGPLAGSRETQYF. As DNA, the CDR3 is TGTGCCAGCAGCTGGGGGCCTCTAGCGGGGTCCCGGGAGACCCAGTACTTC.

This clone was found once. The chain recombines TRBV5-1 with TRBJ2-2, with 13 positions matching TRBD2. J lost 6 bases, V lost 5 bases, and 4 bases had no gene match. CDR3 size: 15 residues. In germline, CDR1 is SGHRS, CDR2 YFSETQ. The CDR3 region is CASRLAGGPSGELFF. CDR3 sequence (DNA): TGCGCCAGCAGACTAGCGGGAGGGCCGTCCGGGGAGCTGTTTTTT.

This rearrangement joins TRBV7-6 to TRBJ1-2, with D possibly TRBD1 on 5 matching bases. Trimming stripped 5 bases from V and 7 bases from J, with 11 bases between. This CDR3 is 12 amino acids long. Germline V gives CDR1 SGHVS, CDR2 FNYEAQ. CDR3 sequence reads: CASSLRGSGYTF. CDR3 DNA: TGTGCCAGCAGCCTTCGGGGGAGTGGCTACACCTTC.

The rearrangement links TRBV30 to TRBJ2-1, with 15 bases aligning to TRBD2. The germline CDR1 and CDR2 sequences are GTSNPN and SVGIG (reference sequence). The CDR3 covers 16 residues. Trimming took 5 bases from V and 5 from J; bases not matched to a gene: 7. Here the CDR3 DNA reads TGTGCCTGGGACGGGGGACTAGCGGGAGGCCACAATGAGCAGTTCTTC. This codes for CAWDGGLAGGHNEQFF.

V is TRBV5-1 and J is TRBJ2-5; the match to TRBD2 covers 8 bases. The junction had 9 bases not matched to a gene; V was cut back by 4 bases and J by 4 bases. The CDR3 has 15 residues. CDR1 SGHRS and CDR2 YFSETQ come from the germline V gene. The CDR3 DNA reads as TGCGCCAGCAGCCGGGGGGGCATCAAGAGAGAGACCCAGTACTTC. Protein product: CASSRGGIKRETQYF. Full variable domain (outside the CDR3, taken from reference TRBV5-1 and TRBJ2-5): KAGVTQTPRYLIKTRGQQVTLSCSPISGHRSVSWYQQTPGQGLQFLFEYFSETQRNKGNFPGRFSGRQFSNSRSEMNVSTLELGDSALYLCASSRGGIKRETQYFGPGTRLLVL.

The V call is TRBV5-6, the J call TRBJ1-1, with D possibly being TRBD1 (5 bases). This CDR3 has 16 amino acids. Looked up from germline, CDR1 is SGHDT and CDR2 is YYEEEE. V was shortened by 0 bases and J by 1 base, with 13 bases between the two germline ends. For the CDR3, the DNA is TGTGCCAGCAGCTTGGGGCAGGGCCTGGAGAACACTGAAGCTTTCTTT. It translates to CASSLGQGLENTEAFF.

Points on this clone: Germline and junction disagree at one end, which may indicate a read error. The chain employs TRBV9 and TRBJ1-2; 9 bases line up with TRBD1. CDR1 is SGDLS, CDR2 YYNGEE, per germline. The CDR3 spans 15 residues. This CDR3 is CASSDDGQGNYGHTF. The CDR3 bases are TGTGCCAGCAGCGACGACGGACAGGGGAACTATGGCCACACCTTC.

The chain couples TRBV7-6 to TRBJ2-7; D remains ambiguous. V lost 8 bases and J lost 7, with 18 bases in between. The CDR3 loop spans 13 amino acids. Germline V gene data show CDR1 as SGHVS and CDR2 as FNYEAQ. The CDR3 coding sequence is TGTGCCAGCTTCTACCCCAGGAGAAGGGAGCAGTACTTC. Translating gives CASFYPRRREQYF.

The rearrangement uses TRBV29-1 and TRBJ2-7, with D maybe TRBD1 (9 bases). Trimming pared 4 bases from V and 6 bases from J, leaving 22 bases between. CDR1 is SQVTM, CDR2 ANQGSEA, per germline. The CDR3 is 15 residues long. CDR3 amino acids: CSVGTGTGRGAEQYF. In nucleotides, the CDR3 is TGCAGCGTTGGGACGGGGACAGGGCGGGGGGCCGAGCAGTACTTC.

The chain recombines TRBV28 with TRBJ2-7; D is perhaps TRBD2 (6 bases). V gave up 6 bases and J gave up 1 base, with 22 bases separating them. This CDR3 is built from 17 residues. Germline-derived CDR1 and CDR2 are MDHEN and SYDVKM. The CDR3 reads CASRPAMVPLASYEQYF. Here the CDR3 DNA reads TGTGCCAGCAGACCCGCCATGGTCCCACTAGCATCCTACGAGCAGTACTTC. The full variable domain, with the rest looked up from reference TRBV28 and TRBJ2-7, is DVKVTQSSRYLVKRTGEKVFLECVQDMDHENMFWYRQDPGLGLRLIYFSYDVKMKEKGDIPEGYSVSREKKERFSLILESASTNQTSMYLCASRPAMVPLASYEQYFGPGTRLTVT.

V and J are TRBV11-3 and TRBJ1-1; possible D gene TRBD1, 5 bases. The CDR3 is 14 amino acids. Trimming left V 1 base short and J 7 bases short, with 13 bases between. Germline CDR1 and CDR2: SGHNT and YENEEA. This chain's CDR3 is CASSLAGDVGEAFF. Here the CDR3 DNA reads TGTGCCAGCAGCTTAGCGGGGGATGTCGGTGAAGCTTTCTTT.

V usage is TRBV18 and J usage is TRBJ2-3, with D unresolved. Germline V gene data show CDR1 as KGHSH and CDR2 as LQKENI. The CDR3 runs 16 residues. Trimming took off 1 base at V and 1 base at J, with 12 bases between the two ends. The CDR3 sequence is CASSPRANVGTDTQYF. The CDR3, as DNA: TGTGCCAGCTCACCACGGGCCAATGTCGGCACAGATACGCAGTATTTT.

The rearrangement uses TRBV7-2 and TRBJ2-3, with TRBD2 matching 8 bases. With V trimmed by 1 base and J by 5 bases, 8 bases remained unmatched. This CDR3 is 16 amino acids long. Germline-derived CDR1 and CDR2 are SGHTA and FQGNSA. CDR3 nucleotides: TGTGCCAGCAGCTTAGACGGTGCGGGGGGAGAAGATACGCAGTATTTT. Translation gives CASSLDGAGGEDTQYF.

This clone has only one observation. The chain combines TRBV6-6 with TRBJ2-1, with 9 positions matching TRBD2. The CDR3 consists of 15 residues. Germline CDR1 and CDR2: MNHNY and SVGAGI (reference sequence). V lost 5 bases to trimming and J lost 1 base; unmatched junction nucleotides: 3. As DNA, the CDR3 is TGTGCCAGCAGTAATAGCGGGAGTTCCTACAATGAGCAGTTCTTC. This sequence encodes CASSNSGSSYNEQFF.

J is TRBJ1-1 and V is TRBV4-3, with D hard to call. Germline V gene data show CDR1 as LGHNA and CDR2 as YSLEER. V lost 1 base and J 10 bases, leaving 16 bases between the germline ends. CDR3 length equals 14 residues. The CDR3 reads CASSQVGVQFTAFF. CDR3 DNA sequence: TGCGCCAGCAGCCAAGTTGGGGTTCAATTCACAGCTTTCTTT.

The chain joins TRBV9 to TRBJ2-7; D is perhaps TRBD1 (6 bases). The length of the CDR3 is 13 residues. In germline, CDR1 is SGDLS, CDR2 YYNGEE. The V and J ends lost 4 bases and 5 bases respectively, with 13 bases between them. The CDR3 DNA follows: TGTGCCAGCAGCCCGGACAGATCCAACGAGCAGTACTTC. It is translated as CASSPDRSNEQYF. Drawing the rest from reference TRBV9 and TRBJ2-7, the complete variable domain is DSGVTQTPKHLITATGQRVTLRCSPRSGDLSVYWYQQSLDQGLQFLIQYYNGEERAKGNILERFSAQQFPDLHSELNLSSLELGDSALYFCASSPDRSNEQYFGPGTRLTVT.

The chain is built from TRBV29-1 and TRBJ2-1, with a tentative D call TRBD2 (5 bases). Trimming left V 5 bases short and J 2 bases short, with 16 bases between. The CDR3 sequence is 15 residues long. The germline gives CDR1 SQVTM, CDR2 ANQGSEA. The CDR3 DNA reads TGCAGCGTTTCAGACTACCAGAGGGCCTACAATGAGCAGTTCTTC. Residues: CSVSDYQRAYNEQFF.

V gene TRBV18 combines with J gene TRBJ1-4, with D possibly matching TRBD1 (6 bases). Trimming took off 3 bases at V and 8 bases at J, with 19 bases between the two ends. The CDR3 spans 16 residues. Germline loops: CDR1 KGHSH, CDR2 LQKENI. The CDR3 region is CASSPTSPGAGEKLFF. As DNA, the CDR3 is TGTGCCAGCTCACCGACATCTCCGGGGGCAGGGGAAAAACTGTTTTTT.

The chain employs TRBV7-9 and TRBJ1-1, with 8 bases fitting TRBD1. After removal of 4 bases from V and 1 base from J, the junction contained 5 bases not matched to a gene. There are 15 residues in the CDR3. Germline V gene lookup returns CDR1 SEHNR and CDR2 FQNEAQ (reference sequence). The CDR3 region has the DNA TGTGCCAGCAGCTCACCGGGACAGGCGAACACTGAAGCTTTCTTT. As protein: CASSSPGQANTEAFF.

This chain connects TRBV5-1 to TRBJ1-5; D is unresolved. The ends were cut back, 0 bases at V and 0 bases at J, with 4 bases in the middle. CDR3 length: 14 amino acids. Germline V CDR1 and CDR2: SGHRS, YFSETQ. The CDR3 reads CASSLENSNQPQHF. DNA for the CDR3: TGCGCCAGCAGCTTGGAAAATAGCAATCAGCCCCAGCATTTT.

J is TRBJ2-1 and V is TRBV5-4; 15 nucleotides agree with TRBD2. CDR3 size: 16 residues. Unmatched junction bases numbered 3, after V lost 4 bases and J lost 4 bases. Germline values: CDR1 SGHNT, CDR2 YYREEE (reference sequence). The CDR3 nucleotides are TGTGCCAGCAGCGGGGGACTAGCGGGAGGATACAATGAGCAGTTCTTC. It codes for CASSGGLAGGYNEQFF.

The chain has TRBV4-1 and TRBJ2-1; D gene unclear. Trimming removed 0 bases from V and 0 bases from J, with 12 bases in between. Germline values: CDR1 MGHRA, CDR2 YSYEKL. The CDR3 has 17 amino acids. The CDR3: CASSQDDGYRSYNEQFF. The CDR3 bases are TGCGCCAGCAGCCAAGATGACGGCTACCGCTCCTACAATGAGCAGTTCTTC.

The CDR3 reads CASSLDRPGDTQYF. CDR3 nucleotides: TGTGCCAGCAGCTTAGATCGACCAGGGGATACGCAGTATTTT. The gene calls are TRBV11-1 and TRBJ2-3; tentatively, D is TRBD1 (5 bases). Trimming stripped 1 base from V and 6 bases from J, with 11 bases between. Per germline, CDR1 SGHAT and CDR2 FQDESV (reference sequence). The CDR3 sequence is 14 residues long.

The V gene is TRBV5-4, the J gene TRBJ2-6; 7 bases match TRBD1. This CDR3 comprises 16 residues. V lost 3 bases, J lost 0 bases, and 3 bases stayed unmatched. The germline V gene has CDR1 SGHNT and CDR2 YYREEE (reference sequence). CDR3 sequence reads: CASSSGGSSGANVLTF. CDR3 nucleotide sequence: TGTGCCAGCAGCTCAGGGGGTTCCTCTGGGGCCAACGTCCTGACTTTC.

The chain couples TRBV5-4 to TRBJ2-1; 7 nucleotides agree with TRBD2. The germline gives CDR1 SGHNT, CDR2 YYREEE (reference sequence). The CDR3 totals 16 residues. The V segment lost 2 bases and the J segment 0 bases; nucleotides outside the gene matches: 5. The CDR3 here is CASSFGGGLSYNEQFF. Written as DNA, the CDR3 is TGTGCCAGCAGCTTCGGCGGGGGTCTCTCCTACAATGAGCAGTTCTTC.

This sequence joins TRBV9 and TRBJ2-7; D uncertain. The length of the CDR3 is 14 residues. Looked up from germline, CDR1 is SGDLS and CDR2 is YYNGEE. V dropped 4 bases and J dropped 3 bases, with 14 bases sitting between them. The DNA of the CDR3 is TGTGCCAGCAGCCCTCGAGACGGTAGCTACGAGCAGTACTTC. Its protein is CASSPRDGSYEQYF.

This clone came up once. The rearrangement joins TRBV19 to TRBJ1-1; weak D call: TRBD1 (5 bases). The CDR3 sequence is 14 residues long. Germline CDR1 reads LNHDA; CDR2 reads SQIVND (reference sequence). V was pared by 3 bases and J by 1 base, with 9 bases between. CDR3 region: CASSMDTWNTEAFF. CDR3 coding DNA: TGTGCCAGTAGTATGGACACTTGGAACACTGAAGCTTTCTTT.

In its sample, this clone was seen a few times. The gene calls are TRBV19 and TRBJ2-1, with TRBD1 matching over 10 bases. Germline lookup yields CDR1 LNHDA and CDR2 SQIVND (reference sequence). This CDR3 is 15 amino acids long. After removal of 7 bases from V and 7 bases from J, the junction contained 10 bases not matched to a gene. The CDR3 sequence is CASTPTGGAGNEQFF. In DNA form, the CDR3 reads TGTGCCAGTACCCCGACAGGGGGCGCAGGAAATGAGCAGTTCTTC.